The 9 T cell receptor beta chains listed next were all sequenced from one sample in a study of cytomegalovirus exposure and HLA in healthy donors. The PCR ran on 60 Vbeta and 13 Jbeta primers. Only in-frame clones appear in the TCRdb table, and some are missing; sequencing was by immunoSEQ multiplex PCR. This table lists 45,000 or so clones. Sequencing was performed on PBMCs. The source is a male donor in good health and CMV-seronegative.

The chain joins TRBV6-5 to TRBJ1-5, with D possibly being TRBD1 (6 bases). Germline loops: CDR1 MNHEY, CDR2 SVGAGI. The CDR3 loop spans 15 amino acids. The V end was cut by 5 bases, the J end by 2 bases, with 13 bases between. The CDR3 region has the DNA TGTGCCAGCAGTAAGCAGGGGTACGGCAATCAGCCCCAGCATTTT. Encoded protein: CASSKQGYGNQPQHF.

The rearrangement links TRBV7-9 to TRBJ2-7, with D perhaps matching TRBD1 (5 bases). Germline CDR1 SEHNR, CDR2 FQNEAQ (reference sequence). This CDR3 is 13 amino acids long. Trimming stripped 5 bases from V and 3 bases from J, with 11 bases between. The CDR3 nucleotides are TGTGCCAGCAGCCTTTCAGGGTACTACGAGCAGTACTTC. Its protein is CASSLSGYYEQYF.

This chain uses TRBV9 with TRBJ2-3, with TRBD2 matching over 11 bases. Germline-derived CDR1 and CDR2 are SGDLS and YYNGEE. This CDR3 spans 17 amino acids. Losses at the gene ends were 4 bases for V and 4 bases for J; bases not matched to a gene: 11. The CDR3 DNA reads TGTGCCAGCAGCCATAACCTAGGACTAGCGGGTGCAGATACGCAGTATTTT. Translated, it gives CASSHNLGLAGADTQYF. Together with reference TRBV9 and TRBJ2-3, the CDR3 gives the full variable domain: DSGVTQTPKHLITATGQRVTLRCSPRSGDLSVYWYQQSLDQGLQFLIQYYNGEERAKGNILERFSAQQFPDLHSELNLSSLELGDSALYFCASSHNLGLAGADTQYFGPGTRLTVL.

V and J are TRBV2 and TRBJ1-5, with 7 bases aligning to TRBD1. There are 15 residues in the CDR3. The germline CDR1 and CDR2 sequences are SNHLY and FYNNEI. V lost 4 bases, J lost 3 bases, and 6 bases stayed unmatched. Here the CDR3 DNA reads TGTGCCAGCAGTGCTGACAGGGCCTCCAATCAGCCCCAGCATTTT. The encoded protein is CASSADRASNQPQHF.

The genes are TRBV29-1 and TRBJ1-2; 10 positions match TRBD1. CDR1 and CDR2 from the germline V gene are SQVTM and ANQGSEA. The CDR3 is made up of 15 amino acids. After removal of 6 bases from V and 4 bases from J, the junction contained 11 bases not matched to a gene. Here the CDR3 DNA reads TGCAGCGTCGCCGGGACAGGGGCGCTGAGCTATGGCTACACCTTC. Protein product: CSVAGTGALSYGYTF.

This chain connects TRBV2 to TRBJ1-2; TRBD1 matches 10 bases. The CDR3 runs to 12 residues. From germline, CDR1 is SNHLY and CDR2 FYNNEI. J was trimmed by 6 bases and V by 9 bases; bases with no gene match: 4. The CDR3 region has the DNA TGTGCCAGGCGACAGGGGGCGCATGGCTACACCTTC. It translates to CARRQGAHGYTF.

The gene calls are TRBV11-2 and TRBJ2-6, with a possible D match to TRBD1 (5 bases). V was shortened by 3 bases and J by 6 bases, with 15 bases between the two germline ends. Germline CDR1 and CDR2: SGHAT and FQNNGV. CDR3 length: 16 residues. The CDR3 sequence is CASSFQGRLEANVLTF. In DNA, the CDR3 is TGTGCCAGCAGCTTCCAGGGCCGTCTAGAGGCCAACGTCCTGACTTTC.

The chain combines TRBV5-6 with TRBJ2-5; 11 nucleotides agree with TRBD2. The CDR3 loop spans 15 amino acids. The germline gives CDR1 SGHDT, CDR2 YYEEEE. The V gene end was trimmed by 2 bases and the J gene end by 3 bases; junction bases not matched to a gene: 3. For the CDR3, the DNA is TGTGCCAGCAGCTTTGGTAGCGGGGGGGAAGAGACCCAGTACTTC. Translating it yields CASSFGSGGEETQYF.

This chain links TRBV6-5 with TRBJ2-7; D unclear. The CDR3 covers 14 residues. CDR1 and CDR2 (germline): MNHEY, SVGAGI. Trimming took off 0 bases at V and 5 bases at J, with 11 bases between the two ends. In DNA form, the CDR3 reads TGTGCCAGCAGTTACTCAGAGACAAATGACGAGCAGTACTTC. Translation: CASSYSETNDEQYF.